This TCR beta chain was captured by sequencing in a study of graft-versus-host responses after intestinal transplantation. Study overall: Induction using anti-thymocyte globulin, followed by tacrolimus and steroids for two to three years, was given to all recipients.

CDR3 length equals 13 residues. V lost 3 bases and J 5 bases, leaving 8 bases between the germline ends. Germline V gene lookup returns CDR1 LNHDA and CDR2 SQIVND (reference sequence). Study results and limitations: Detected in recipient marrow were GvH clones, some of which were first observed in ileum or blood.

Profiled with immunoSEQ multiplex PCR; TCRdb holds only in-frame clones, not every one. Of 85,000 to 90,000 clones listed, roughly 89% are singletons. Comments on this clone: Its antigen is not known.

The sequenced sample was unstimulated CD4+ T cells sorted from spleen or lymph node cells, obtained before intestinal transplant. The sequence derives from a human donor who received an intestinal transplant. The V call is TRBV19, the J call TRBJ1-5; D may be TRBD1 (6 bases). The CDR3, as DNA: TGTGCCAGTAGTATGGACAGCGATCAGCCCCAGCATTTT. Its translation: CASSMDSDQPQHF.